This T cell receptor beta chain was profiled in a study of blood T cell repertoires in COVID-19. Study-level background: Researchers got acute and convalescent COVID-19 samples from the United States, Italy and Spain. T cells, B-cell-depleted T cells, or PBMCs provided the cDNA or gDNA that served as material.

Source study methods: Reference gene primers were amplified, and this amplification served to estimate nucleated cell counts. The protocol was immunoSEQ multiplex PCR, while the TCRdb copy is restricted to in-frame clones and leaves out a portion. The V and J calls and the clone size are those of that table, but D and trimming were determined from the DNA. The data contain 90,000 to 120,000 clones, 80% to 90% of them singletons. Sequencing input: peripheral blood. The receptor was derived from a man aged 50 or older with acute or convalescent COVID-19.

In nucleotides, the CDR3 is TGTGCCAGCAGTGAAAATCCGCGGCCAGTCTATGGCTACACCTTC. Amino acids: CASSENPRPVYGYTF. The rearrangement links TRBV2 to TRBJ1-2, with D unclear. Trimming removed 2 bases at V and 4 bases at J, with 14 bases between. CDR1 is SNHLY and CDR2 is FYNNEI in the germline V gene. There are 15 residues in the CDR3.